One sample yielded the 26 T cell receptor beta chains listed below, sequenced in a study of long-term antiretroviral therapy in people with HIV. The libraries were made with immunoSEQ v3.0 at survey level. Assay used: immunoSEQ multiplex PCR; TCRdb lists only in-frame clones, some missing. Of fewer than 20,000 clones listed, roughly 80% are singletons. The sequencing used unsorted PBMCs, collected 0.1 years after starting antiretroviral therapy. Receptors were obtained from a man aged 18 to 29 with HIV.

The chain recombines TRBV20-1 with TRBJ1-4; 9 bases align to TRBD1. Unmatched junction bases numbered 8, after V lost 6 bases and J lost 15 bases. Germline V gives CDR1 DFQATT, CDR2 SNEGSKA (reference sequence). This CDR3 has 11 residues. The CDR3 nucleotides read TGCAGTGCCAGACCGGGACAGGGCGTGTTTTTT. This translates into CSARPGQGVFF.

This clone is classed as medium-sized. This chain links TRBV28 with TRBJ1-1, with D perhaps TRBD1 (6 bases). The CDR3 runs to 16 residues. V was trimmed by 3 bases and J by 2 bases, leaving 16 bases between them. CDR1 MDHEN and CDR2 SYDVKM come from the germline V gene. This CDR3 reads CASSFPLRTANTEAFF. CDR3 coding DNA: TGTGCCAGCAGTTTCCCCCTCAGGACAGCCAACACTGAAGCTTTCTTT.

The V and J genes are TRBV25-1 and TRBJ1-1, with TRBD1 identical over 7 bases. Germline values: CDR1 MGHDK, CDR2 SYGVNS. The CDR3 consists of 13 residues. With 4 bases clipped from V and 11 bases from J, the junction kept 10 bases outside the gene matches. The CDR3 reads CASSAKGAARAFF. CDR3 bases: TGTGCCAGCAGTGCAAAGGGGGCTGCTCGCGCTTTCTTT.

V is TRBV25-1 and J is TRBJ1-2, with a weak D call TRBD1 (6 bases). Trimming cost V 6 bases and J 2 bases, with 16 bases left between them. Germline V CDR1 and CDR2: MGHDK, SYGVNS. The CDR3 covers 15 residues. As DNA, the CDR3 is TGTGCCAGCAGCCAAACGGGGGCCCCAAACTATGGCTACACCTTC. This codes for CASSQTGAPNYGYTF.

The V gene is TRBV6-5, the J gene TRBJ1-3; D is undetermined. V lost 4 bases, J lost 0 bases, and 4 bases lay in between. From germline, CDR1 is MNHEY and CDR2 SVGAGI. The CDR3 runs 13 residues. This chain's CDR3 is CASSSSSGNTIYF. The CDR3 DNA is TGTGCCAGCAGTTCCAGCTCTGGAAACACCATATATTTT.

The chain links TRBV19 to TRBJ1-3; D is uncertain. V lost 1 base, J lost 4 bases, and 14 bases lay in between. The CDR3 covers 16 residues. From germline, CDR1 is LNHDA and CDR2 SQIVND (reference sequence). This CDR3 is CASSIGGPQSGNTIYF. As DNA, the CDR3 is TGTGCCAGTAGTATAGGAGGGCCTCAGTCCGGAAACACCATATATTTT.

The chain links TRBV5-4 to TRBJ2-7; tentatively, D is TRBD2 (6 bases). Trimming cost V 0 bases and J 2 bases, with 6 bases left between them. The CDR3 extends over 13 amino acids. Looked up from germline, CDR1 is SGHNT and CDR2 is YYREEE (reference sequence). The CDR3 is CASSLGTTYEQYF. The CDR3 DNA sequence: TGTGCCAGCAGCTTGGGGACTACCTACGAGCAGTACTTC.

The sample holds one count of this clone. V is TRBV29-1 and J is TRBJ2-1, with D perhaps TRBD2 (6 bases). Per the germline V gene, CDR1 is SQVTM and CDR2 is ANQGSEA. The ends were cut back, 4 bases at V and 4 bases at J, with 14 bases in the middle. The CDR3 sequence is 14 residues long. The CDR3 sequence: CSVGGVSAYNEQFF. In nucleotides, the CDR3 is TGCAGCGTTGGGGGGGTTAGCGCTTACAATGAGCAGTTCTTC.

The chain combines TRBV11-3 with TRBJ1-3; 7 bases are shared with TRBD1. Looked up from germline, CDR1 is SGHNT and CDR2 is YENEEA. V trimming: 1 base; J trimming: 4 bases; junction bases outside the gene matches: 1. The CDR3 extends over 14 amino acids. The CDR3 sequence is CASSLGDSGNTIYF. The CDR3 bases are TGTGCCAGCAGCTTAGGGGACAGCGGAAACACCATATATTTT.

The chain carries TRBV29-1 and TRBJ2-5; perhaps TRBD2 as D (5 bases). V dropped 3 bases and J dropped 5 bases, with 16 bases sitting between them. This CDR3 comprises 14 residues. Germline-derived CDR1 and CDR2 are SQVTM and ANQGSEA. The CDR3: CSVESGLGMETQYF. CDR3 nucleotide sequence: TGCAGCGTTGAGTCTGGACTGGGAATGGAGACCCAGTACTTC.

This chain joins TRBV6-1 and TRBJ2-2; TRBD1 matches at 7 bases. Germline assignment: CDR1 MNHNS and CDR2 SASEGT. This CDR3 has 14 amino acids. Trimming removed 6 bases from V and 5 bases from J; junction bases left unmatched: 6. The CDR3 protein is CASSFNRGTGELFF. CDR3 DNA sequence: TGTGCCAGCAGCTTCAACAGGGGAACCGGGGAGCTGTTTTTT.

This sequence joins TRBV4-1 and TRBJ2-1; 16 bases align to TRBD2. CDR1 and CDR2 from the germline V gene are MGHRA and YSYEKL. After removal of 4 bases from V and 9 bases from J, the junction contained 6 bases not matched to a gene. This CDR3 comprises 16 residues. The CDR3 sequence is CASSLPGLAGGGEQFF. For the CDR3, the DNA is TGCGCCAGCAGCCTACCGGGACTAGCGGGAGGGGGTGAGCAGTTCTTC.

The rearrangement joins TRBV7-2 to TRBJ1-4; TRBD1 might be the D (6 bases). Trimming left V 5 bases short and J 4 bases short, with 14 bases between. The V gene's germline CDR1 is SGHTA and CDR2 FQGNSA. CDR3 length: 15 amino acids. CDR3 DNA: TGTGCCAGCAGCCTAAGGGGACAACATAATGAAAAACTGTTTTTT. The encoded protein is CASSLRGQHNEKLFF.

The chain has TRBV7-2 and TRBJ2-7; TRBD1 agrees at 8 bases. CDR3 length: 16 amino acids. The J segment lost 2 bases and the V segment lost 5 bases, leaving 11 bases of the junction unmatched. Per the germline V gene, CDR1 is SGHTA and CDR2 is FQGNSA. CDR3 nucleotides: TGTGCCAGCAGCCCCTTCGGACAGGGCCGTCCCTACGAGCAGTACTTC. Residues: CASSPFGQGRPYEQYF.

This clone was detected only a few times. The CDR3 DNA is TGTGCCAGCAGCTTAAGGGACAGCCCCAACTATGGCTACACCTTC. It translates to CASSLRDSPNYGYTF. The rearrangement joins TRBV7-9 to TRBJ1-2; 7 positions agree with TRBD1. From germline, CDR1 is SEHNR and CDR2 FQNEAQ (reference sequence). Germline trimming cut 2 bases from V and 2 bases from J; bases unmatched to any gene: 5. This CDR3 has 15 amino acids.

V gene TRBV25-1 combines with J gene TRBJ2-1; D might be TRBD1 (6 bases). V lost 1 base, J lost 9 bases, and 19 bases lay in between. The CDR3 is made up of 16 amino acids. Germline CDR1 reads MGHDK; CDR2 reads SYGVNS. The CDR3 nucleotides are TGTGCCAGCAGTGAATTCGCAGGGGATGCGATAGCTGAGCAGTTCTTC. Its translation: CASSEFAGDAIAEQFF.

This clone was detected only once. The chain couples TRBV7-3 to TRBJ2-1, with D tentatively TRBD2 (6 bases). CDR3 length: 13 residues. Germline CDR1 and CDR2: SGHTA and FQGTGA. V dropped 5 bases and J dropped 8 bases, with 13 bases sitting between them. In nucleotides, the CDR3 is TGTGCCAGCAGCGAGGGACCGGGGGATGAGCAGTTCTTC. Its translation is CASSEGPGDEQFF.

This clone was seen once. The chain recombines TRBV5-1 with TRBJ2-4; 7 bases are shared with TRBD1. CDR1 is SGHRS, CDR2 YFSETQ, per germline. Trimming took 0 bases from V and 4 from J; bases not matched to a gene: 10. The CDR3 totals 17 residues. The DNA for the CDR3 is TGCGCCAGCAGCTTGGGTCCCCCCCGACAGGGAAAAAACATTCAGTACTTC. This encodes CASSLGPPRQGKNIQYF.

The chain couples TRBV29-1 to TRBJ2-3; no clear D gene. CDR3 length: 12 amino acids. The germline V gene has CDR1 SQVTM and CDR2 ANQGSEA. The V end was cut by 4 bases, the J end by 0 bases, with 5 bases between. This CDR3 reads CSVGVSTDTQYF. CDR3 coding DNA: TGCAGCGTTGGGGTTAGCACAGATACGCAGTATTTT.

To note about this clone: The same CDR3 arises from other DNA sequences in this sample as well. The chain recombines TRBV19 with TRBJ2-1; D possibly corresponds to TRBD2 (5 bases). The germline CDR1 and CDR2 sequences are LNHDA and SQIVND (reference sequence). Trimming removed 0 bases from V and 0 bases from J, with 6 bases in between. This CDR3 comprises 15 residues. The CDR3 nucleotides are TGTGCCAGTAGTATAGATGGGAGCTCCTACAATGAGCAGTTCTTC. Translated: CASSIDGSSYNEQFF.

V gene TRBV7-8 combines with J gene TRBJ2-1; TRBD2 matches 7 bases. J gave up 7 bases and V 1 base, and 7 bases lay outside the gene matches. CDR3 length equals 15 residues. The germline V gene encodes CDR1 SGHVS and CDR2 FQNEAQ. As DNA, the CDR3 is TGTGCCAGCAGCTTAGGGGCACCGGGAGGTAATGAGCAGTTCTTC. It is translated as CASSLGAPGGNEQFF. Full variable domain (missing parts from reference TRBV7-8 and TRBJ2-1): GAGVSQSPRYKVAKRGQDVALRCDPISGHVSLFWYQQALGQGPEFLTYFQNEAQLDKSGLPSDRFFAERPEGSVSTLKIQRTQQEDSAVYLCASSLGAPGGNEQFFGPGTRLTVL.

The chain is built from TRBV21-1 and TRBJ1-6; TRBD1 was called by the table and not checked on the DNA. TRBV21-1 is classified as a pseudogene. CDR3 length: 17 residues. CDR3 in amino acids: CASSKEPGGPYNSPLHF. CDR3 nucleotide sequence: TGTGCCAGCAGCAAAGAGCCAGGGGGCCCCTATAATTCACCCCTCCACTTT.

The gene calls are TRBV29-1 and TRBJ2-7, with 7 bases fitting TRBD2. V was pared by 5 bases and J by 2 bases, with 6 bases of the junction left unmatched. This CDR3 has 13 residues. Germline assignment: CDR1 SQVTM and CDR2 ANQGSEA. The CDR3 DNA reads TGCAGCGTTACTACGGGAGGAACCTACGAGCAGTACTTC. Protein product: CSVTTGGTYEQYF.

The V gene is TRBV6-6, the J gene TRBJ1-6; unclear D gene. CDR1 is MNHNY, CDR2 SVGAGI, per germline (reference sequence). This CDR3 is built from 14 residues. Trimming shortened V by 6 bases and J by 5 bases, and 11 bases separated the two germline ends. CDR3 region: CASRKNGDNSPLHF. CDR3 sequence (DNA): TGTGCCAGCAGAAAGAACGGGGATAATTCACCCCTCCACTTT.

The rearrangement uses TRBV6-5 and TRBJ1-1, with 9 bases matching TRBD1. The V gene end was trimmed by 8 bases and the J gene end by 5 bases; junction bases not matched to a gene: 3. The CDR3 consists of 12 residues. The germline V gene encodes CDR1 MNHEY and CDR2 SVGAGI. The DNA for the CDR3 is TGTGCCAGCGGGACAGGGAGGACTGAAGCTTTCTTT. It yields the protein CASGTGRTEAFF.

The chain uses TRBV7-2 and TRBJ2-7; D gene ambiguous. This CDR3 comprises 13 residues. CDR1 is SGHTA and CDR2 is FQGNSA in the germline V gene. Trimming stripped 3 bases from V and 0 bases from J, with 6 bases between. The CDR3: CASSLPASYEQYF. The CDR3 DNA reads TGTGCCAGCAGCTTGCCAGCCTCCTACGAGCAGTACTTC. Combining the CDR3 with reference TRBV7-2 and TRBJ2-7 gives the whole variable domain GAGVSQSPSNKVTEKGKDVELRCDPISGHTALYWYRQSLGQGLEFLIYFQGNSAPDKSGLPSDRFSAERTGGSVSTLTIQRTQQEDSAVYLCASSLPASYEQYFGPGTRLTVT.